The 25 T cell receptor beta chains below come from one sample, sequenced in a study of T cell clonality in common variable immunodeficiency (dated by TCRdb to about 2015). The paper as a whole reports these results and caveats: Fewer deletions and N-nucleotide insertions were reportedly observed in CVID TCRbeta sequences, and highly modified clones with 13 or more V deletions were reportedly absent from CVID TCRbeta sequences.

Libraries were built with the immunoSEQ multiplex PCR assay. TCRdb re-hosts the immuneACCESS table, in-frame sequences only. Its copies lack some clones; in the studies checked, an unresolved V gene accounts for under half of them, and the cause for the rest is not known. This sample includes about 30,000 clones, and none of them was observed just once. The ten largest clones represent approximately 5.4% of the sample. Their target antigens are unknown. The sample comprised peripheral blood mononuclear cells. These receptors were collected from a human donor with common variable immunodeficiency.

Note on this clone: The read ends 3 residues shy of where the CDR3 ends; the end is completed using the germline J gene. V and J are TRBV2 and TRBJ1-6, with D possibly TRBD1 on 6 matching bases. CDR3 length: 17 amino acids. The V end was cut by 4 bases, the J end by 5 bases, with 18 bases between. The V gene's germline CDR1 is SNHLY and CDR2 FYNNEI. CDR3 bases read: TGTGCCAGCAGTGGCAGACAGGACCGATCGGATAATTCACCC. This codes for CASSGRQDRSDNSP. The CDR3 in its entirety is CASSGRQDRSDNSPLHF.

This clone has a handful of counts. The CDR3 end falls 3 residues outside the read, so it is completed with the germline J gene. The chain couples TRBV19 to TRBJ2-2; D gene uncertain. Per the germline V gene, CDR1 is LNHDA and CDR2 is SQIVND (reference sequence). CDR3 length: 11 amino acids. Trimming shortened V by 6 bases and J by 5 bases, and 4 bases separated the two germline ends. This CDR3 is CASSRTGELFF. The CDR3 DNA, read in part, is TGTGCCAGTAGCAGGACCGGGGAG.

The sample holds many counts of this clone. The CDR3 end is not reached by the read, which stops 3 residues before it; the germline J gene fills it in. The chain employs TRBV5-1 and TRBJ1-5; D gene uncertain. Germline CDR1 and CDR2: SGHRS and YFSETQ. With 0 bases removed from V and 4 bases from J, the gap between germline ends came to 11 bases. The CDR3 consists of 15 residues. Incomplete CDR3 DNA: TGCGCCAGCAGCTTGGACAATGCTCAAAATCAGCCC. This codes for CASSLDNAQNQP. Given in full, the CDR3 is CASSLDNAQNQPQHF. Combining the CDR3 with reference TRBV5-1 and TRBJ1-5 gives the whole variable domain KAGVTQTPRYLIKTRGQQVTLSCSPISGHRSVSWYQQTPGQGLQFLFEYFSETQRNKGNFPGRFSGRQFSNSRSEMNVSTLELGDSALYLCASSLDNAQNQPQHFGDGTRLSIL.

This clone has only a few counts. From the germline J gene comes the end of the CDR3, since the read stops 3 residues before it. The chain couples TRBV19 to TRBJ1-2; 7 bases align to TRBD1. Germline lookup yields CDR1 LNHDA and CDR2 SQIVND (reference sequence). V trimming: 7 bases; J trimming: 0 bases; junction bases outside the gene matches: 5. This CDR3 comprises 14 residues. The CDR3 protein is CASNPTGTNYGYTF. The CDR3 bases that were read are TGTGCCAGTAACCCGACAGGGACTAACTATGGC.

This clone has just a few counts. The observed sequence ends 3 residues before the CDR3 terminus, with the missing tail filled in from the germline J gene. The chain employs TRBV19 and TRBJ1-5; D may be TRBD1 (6 bases). Trimming pared 9 bases from V and 7 bases from J, leaving 22 bases between. Germline CDR1 reads LNHDA; CDR2 reads SQIVND (reference sequence). The CDR3 loop spans 15 amino acids. The CDR3 region is CASERAGGSGQPQHF. The sequenced part of the CDR3 DNA is TGTGCCAGCGAGAGAGCGGGGGGCTCGGGGCAGCCC.

With regard to this clone: The CDR3 end lies 3 residues beyond the end of the read and is filled in from the germline J gene. The chain recombines TRBV2 with TRBJ1-2; D perhaps matches TRBD1 (6 bases). The CDR3 sequence is 17 residues long. Germline CDR1 SNHLY, CDR2 FYNNEI. Trimming pared 6 bases from V and 4 bases from J, leaving 24 bases between. The covered CDR3 bases are TGTGCCAGCAGGGGATCAAACAGGGTAACAAATTCCTATGGC. Protein sequence: CASRGSNRVTNSYG. The whole CDR3 sequence reads CASRGSNRVTNSYGYTF.

This clone has only a few counts. The read ends 3 residues shy of where the CDR3 ends; the end is completed using the germline J gene. The rearrangement joins TRBV18 to TRBJ1-1; TRBD1 might be the D (6 bases). Trimming removed 4 bases from V and 0 bases from J, with 9 bases in between. Germline values: CDR1 KGHSH, CDR2 LQKENI. This CDR3 is 14 amino acids long. CDR3: CASSLRQVNTEAFF. CDR3 bases read: TGTGCCAGCTCACTAAGACAGGTGAACACTGAA. The full variable domain, completed using reference TRBV18 and TRBJ1-1, is NAGVMQNPRHLVRRRGQEARLRCSPMKGHSHVYWYRQLPEEGLKFMVYLQKENIIDESGMPKERFSAEFPKEGPSILRIQQVVRGDSAAYFCASSLRQVNTEAFFGQGTRLTVV.

This clone turned up a few times. The DNA ends 3 residues before the CDR3 does, and the rest of the CDR3 is filled in from the germline J gene. This chain connects TRBV19 to TRBJ1-6; no clear D. The germline V and J ends were trimmed by 8 bases and 3 bases, with 20 bases remaining between them. This CDR3 is 17 amino acids long. CDR1 is LNHDA, CDR2 SQIVND, per germline (reference sequence). The CDR3 region is CASRAGIGSNYNSPLHF. CDR3 DNA (partial): TGTGCCAGTCGTGCGGGTATTGGGTCAAACTATAATTCACCC.

This clone was counted ten times or more. Sequencing ends 3 residues short of the CDR3 end; the germline J gene provides the rest. The rearrangement joins TRBV14 to TRBJ1-2, with a possible D match to TRBD1 (6 bases). Trimming stripped 1 base from V and 2 bases from J, with 8 bases between. This CDR3 has 14 amino acids. The germline V gene encodes CDR1 SGHDN and CDR2 FVKESK. CDR3 DNA, as far as it was read: TGTGCCAGCAGCCAAGGACAGGCCAACTATGGC. Protein product: CASSQGQANYG. The whole CDR3 is CASSQGQANYGYTF.

This clone was seen repeatedly, ten times or more. The read comes to an end 3 residues before the CDR3 does, leaving the germline J gene to fill in the end. V and J are TRBV7-3 and TRBJ2-5; 11 positions agree with TRBD2. CDR1 and CDR2 from the germline V gene are SGHTA and FQGTGA. V shed 5 bases and J 4 bases; nucleotides not matched to a gene: 6. CDR3 length equals 15 residues. Incomplete CDR3 DNA: TGTGCCAGCAGCATACTAGCGGGGGACGGAGAGACC. Translation: CASSILAGDGET. Given in full, the CDR3 is CASSILAGDGETQYF.

This clone was found a few times. The read ends 3 residues before the CDR3 terminus; that terminus is restored from the germline J gene. The J gene is TRBJ1-1, the V gene TRBV19, with D maybe TRBD1 (5 bases). V shed 3 bases and J shed 1 base, with 12 bases lying between them. CDR3 length equals 15 residues. CDR1 LNHDA and CDR2 SQIVND come from the germline V gene (reference sequence). The covered CDR3 bases are TGTGCCAGTAGTATCTGGGGGGGTGGGAACACTGAA. Translating gives CASSIWGGGNTE. The whole CDR3 reads CASSIWGGGNTEAFF.

This clone has a handful of counts. The CDR3 end is not reached by the read, which stops 3 residues before it; the germline J gene fills it in. J is TRBJ1-1 and V is TRBV11-1, with a tentative D call TRBD1 (6 bases). This CDR3 is built from 15 residues. Germline V lookup: CDR1 SGHAT, CDR2 FQDESV (reference sequence). V was cut by 7 bases and J by 3 bases, with 18 bases left in between. The sequenced part of the CDR3 DNA is TGTGCCAGCAACCTGGGGGGGCCCCGGGACACTGAA. Its protein product is CASNLGGPRDTE. The whole CDR3 protein is CASNLGGPRDTEAFF.

With regard to this clone: The observed sequence ends 3 residues before the CDR3 terminus, with the missing tail filled in from the germline J gene. The chain is built from TRBV30 and TRBJ2-2, with a tentative D call TRBD1 (6 bases). Trimming took off 2 bases at V and 1 base at J, with 11 bases between the two ends. Germline-derived CDR1 and CDR2 are GTSNPN and SVGIG (reference sequence). The CDR3 totals 15 residues. CDR3 DNA (partial): TGTGCCTGGAGTCGGGGACATAGGAACACCGGGGAG. Amino acid sequence: CAWSRGHRNTGE. From start to end, the CDR3 is CAWSRGHRNTGELFF.

Only a few counts were recorded for this clone. The CDR3 end falls 3 residues outside the read, so it is completed with the germline J gene. This chain joins TRBV2 and TRBJ2-6, with 7 bases identical to TRBD1. CDR1 SNHLY and CDR2 FYNNEI come from the germline V gene. The junction had 1 base not matched to a gene; V was cut back by 6 bases and J by 2 bases. The CDR3 is 14 residues long. CDR3 DNA, as far as it was read: TGTGCCAGCAGGGGGACAGCTGGGGCCAACGTC. It is translated as CASRGTAGANV. The full-length CDR3 reads as CASRGTAGANVLTF.

This clone was picked up a small number of times. The read terminates 3 residues ahead of where the CDR3 ends, so the germline J gene completes it. This sequence joins TRBV19 and TRBJ1-5, with 8 bases aligning to TRBD1. Losses at the gene ends were 5 bases for V and 2 bases for J; bases not matched to a gene: 11. In germline, CDR1 is LNHDA, CDR2 SQIVND (reference sequence). The CDR3 is made up of 17 amino acids. The CDR3 is CASSLSQGGDGNQPQHF. CDR3 bases read: TGTGCCAGTAGTTTGTCACAGGGGGGCGATGGCAATCAGCCC.

Details on this clone: The DNA ends 3 residues before the CDR3 does, and the rest of the CDR3 is filled in from the germline J gene. The V call is TRBV30, the J call TRBJ1-5; no firm D call. CDR3 size: 15 residues. The germline V gene has CDR1 GTSNPN and CDR2 SVGIG (reference sequence). Trimming removed 5 bases at V and 0 bases at J, with 14 bases between. This CDR3 reads CAWGHGTVSNQPQHF. CDR3 DNA (partial): TGTGCCTGGGGGCATGGAACTGTTAGCAATCAGCCC.

As for this clone: The DNA ends 3 residues before the CDR3 does, and the rest of the CDR3 is filled in from the germline J gene. This sequence joins TRBV7-3 and TRBJ2-3; D possibly corresponds to TRBD2 (6 bases). V dropped 0 bases and J dropped 5 bases, with 18 bases sitting between them. Germline V lookup: CDR1 SGHTA, CDR2 FQGTGA. The CDR3 is made up of 17 amino acids. Incomplete CDR3 DNA: TGTGCCAGCAGCTTAACTTTCGCGGGGATTTTGGGAGATACG. It codes for CASSLTFAGILGDT. The entire CDR3 protein is CASSLTFAGILGDTQYF.

The sequenced CDR3 bases are TGCAGTGCTAAGGACTACAGGAACTCCGTCTATGGC. As protein: CSAKDYRNSVYG. The CDR3 reads in full as CSAKDYRNSVYGYTF. V is TRBV20-1 and J is TRBJ1-2, with a possible D match to TRBD1 (5 bases). Coverage ceases 3 residues before the CDR3 finishes, and the germline J gene fills in the end. CDR1 is DFQATT and CDR2 is SNEGSKA in the germline V gene (reference sequence). The CDR3 is 15 residues long. V lost 4 bases, J lost 4 bases, and 19 bases lay in between.

This clone was found a few times. Sequencing ends 3 residues short of the CDR3 end; the germline J gene provides the rest. The chain uses TRBV7-6 and TRBJ2-5, with 8 bases aligning to TRBD2. From germline, CDR1 is SGHVS and CDR2 FNYEAQ. The V segment lost 2 bases and the J segment 2 bases; nucleotides outside the gene matches: 4. The CDR3 contains 15 residues. CDR3 bases read: TGTGCCAGCAGCTTAATAGCGGGATTACAAGAGACC. Encoded protein: CASSLIAGLQET. The full CDR3 protein is CASSLIAGLQETQYF. Drawing the rest from reference TRBV7-6 and TRBJ2-5, the complete variable domain is GAGVSQSPRYKVTKRGQDVALRCDPISGHVSLYWYRQALGQGPEFLTYFNYEAQQDKSGLPNDRFSAERPEGSISTLTIQRTEQRDSAMYRCASSLIAGLQETQYFGPGTRLLVL.

This clone was recorded at least ten times. The missing CDR3 end, 3 residues past where the read stops, is filled in from the germline J gene. The chain combines TRBV20-1 with TRBJ1-5, with TRBD1 matching 7 bases. Germline V gene lookup returns CDR1 DFQATT and CDR2 SNEGSKA (reference sequence). J gave up 6 bases and V 3 bases, and 8 bases lay outside the gene matches. This CDR3 has 14 amino acids. The sequenced CDR3 bases are TGCAGTGCTAGGACAGGGAAAGGCCGTCAGCCC. Protein sequence: CSARTGKGRQP. The CDR3, in full, reads CSARTGKGRQPQHF.

This clone was recorded many times. Partial CDR3 DNA: TGTGCCAGCAGCCCCACGGGGGAATCCTACAATGAG. It codes for CASSPTGESYNE. The CDR3 in full is CASSPTGESYNEQFF. The chain combines TRBV7-8 with TRBJ2-1, with a weak D call TRBD2 (6 bases). The read ends 3 residues before the CDR3 terminus; that terminus is restored from the germline J gene. CDR3 length: 15 amino acids. The germline V gene has CDR1 SGHVS and CDR2 FQNEAQ. V was clipped by 5 bases and J by 1 base, with 12 bases between them.

Of note for this clone: From the germline J gene comes the end of the CDR3, since the read stops 3 residues before it. The gene calls are TRBV19 and TRBJ1-2; D not certain. The CDR3 consists of 12 residues. Germline V lookup: CDR1 LNHDA, CDR2 SQIVND (reference sequence). Deletions cut 6 bases from V and 0 bases from J, with 5 bases between. The CDR3 loop reads CASRRANYGYTF. The part of the CDR3 DNA that was read is TGTGCCAGTAGGAGGGCTAACTATGGC.

A remark on this clone: The CDR3 extends 3 residues past the end of the read, so its final part is completed from the germline J gene. The chain couples TRBV2 to TRBJ1-1; maybe TRBD1 (5 bases). The germline V gene has CDR1 SNHLY and CDR2 FYNNEI. CDR3 length equals 14 residues. V lost 6 bases and J lost 1, with 12 bases in between. The part of the CDR3 DNA that was read is TGTGCCAGCAGCCTTGGGGGGTCGAACACTGAA. This sequence encodes CASSLGGSNTE. The full-length CDR3 reads as CASSLGGSNTEAFF.

This clone was picked up a small number of times. The sequenced fragment ends 3 residues before the CDR3 boundary, so the rest is inferred from the germline J gene. This chain links TRBV7-8 with TRBJ2-5; perhaps TRBD1 as D (6 bases). V lost 5 bases to trimming and J lost 4 bases, with 20 bases between them. The CDR3 covers 16 residues. Germline-derived CDR1 and CDR2 are SGHVS and FQNEAQ. This chain's CDR3 is CASSPGELGAGETQYF. Partial CDR3 DNA: TGTGCCAGCAGCCCAGGAGAGTTGGGGGCCGGAGAGACC.

The sample holds many counts of this clone. A junction boundary mismatches the germline segment, possibly from a read error. The read stops 3 residues short of the end of the CDR3; the missing end is completed from the germline J gene. This chain links TRBV29-1 with TRBJ2-5; no clear D gene. CDR1 and CDR2 (germline): SQVTM, ANQGSEA. The CDR3 extends over 11 amino acids. The CDR3 sequence: CSAEVQETQYF. The DNA read from the CDR3 is TGCAGCGCTGAAGTACAAGAGACC.